This T cell receptor beta chain is drawn from a study of cytomegalovirus exposure and HLA in healthy donors. In regard to this clone: Its specificity is not known.

Researchers ran the PCR with 60 Vbeta and 13 Jbeta primers. Original processing notes: In a later analysis, of tens of millions of unique beta chains, about 11 million appeared in at least two donors. Sequencing used immunoSEQ multiplex PCR; TCRdb keeps in-frame clones, though not all of them. That table supplies the V and J calls and clone size; D and trimming were determined from the DNA. This sample has approximately 110,000 clones, with around 80% found just once. Study outcomes and limitations: Trimming of TCR beta V- and J-genes showed a link, identified in a later analysis, to a missense DCLRE1C variant. Reportedly, fewer N-insertions than the approximately 690-donor mean appeared in an Asian-associated ancestry cluster in a later analysis.

The V segment lost 4 bases and the J segment 1 base; nucleotides outside the gene matches: 3. Germline CDR1 reads SGHKS; CDR2 reads YYEKEE (reference sequence). This CDR3 has 15 residues. The sequencing sample was made of PBMCs. The V gene is TRBV5-5, the J gene TRBJ2-3, with 10 bases fitting TRBD1. The clonotype originates from a man aged 50-60 years in good health and CMV-seronegative. The CDR3 DNA reads as TGTGCCAGCAGCCAGACAGGGGGCGGCACAGATACGCAGTATTTT. It translates to CASSQTGGGTDTQYF.